This entry lists 21 T cell receptor beta chains sequenced from one sample in a study of T cells after somatic rescue of genetic block. Repertoires were generated with immunoSEQ multiplex PCR, while TCRdb's copy carries only in-frame clones and drops some. Here the sample spans 45,000 to 55,000 clones, approximately 96% being singletons. The sample taken for sequencing was peripheral blood mononuclear cells (PBMCs). Source of these receptors: a child younger than two.

Notes on this clone: The same CDR3 arises from other DNA sequences in this sample as well. V usage is TRBV11-3 and J usage is TRBJ2-2, with a possible D match to TRBD1 (5 bases). The CDR3 consists of 15 residues. The germline V gene has CDR1 SGHNT and CDR2 YENEEA. V gave up 1 base and J gave up 5 bases, with 11 bases separating them. The CDR3 coding sequence is TGTGCCAGCAGCTTAGGGCAGGGAAGGACCGGGGAGCTGTTTTTT. Its protein is CASSLGQGRTGELFF. Filled out from reference TRBV11-3 and TRBJ2-2, the complete variable domain reads EAGVVQSPRYKIIEKKQPVAFWCNPISGHNTLYWYLQNLGQGPELLIRYENEEAVDDSQLPKDRFSAERLKGVDSTLKIQPAELGDSAVYLCASSLGQGRTGELFFGEGSRLTVL.

J is TRBJ1-2 and V is TRBV29-1; D remains unclear. This CDR3 is 11 amino acids long. Germline CDR1 reads SQVTM; CDR2 reads ANQGSEA. Trimming took off 0 bases at V and 7 bases at J, with 6 bases between the two ends. Here the CDR3 reads CSVEDRGGYTF. CDR3 nucleotide sequence: TGCAGCGTTGAAGATCGGGGTGGCTACACCTTC.

The chain uses TRBV9 and TRBJ2-3; TRBD2 might be the D (6 bases). CDR3 length: 14 amino acids. Germline V gives CDR1 SGDLS, CDR2 YYNGEE. V dropped 5 bases and J dropped 4 bases, with 14 bases sitting between them. In DNA form, the CDR3 reads TGTGCCAGCAGTCCCCGGACTACCCCAGATACGCAGTATTTT. Protein sequence: CASSPRTTPDTQYF. Full variable domain (rest looked up from reference TRBV9 and TRBJ2-3): DSGVTQTPKHLITATGQRVTLRCSPRSGDLSVYWYQQSLDQGLQFLIQYYNGEERAKGNILERFSAQQFPDLHSELNLSSLELGDSALYFCASSPRTTPDTQYFGPGTRLTVL.

The chain joins TRBV4-1 to TRBJ2-3, with D perhaps matching TRBD1 (6 bases). The V gene lost 1 base and the J gene lost 1 base, with 6 bases spanning the gap. The CDR3 covers 14 residues. Germline CDR1 is MGHRA and CDR2 is YSYEKL. CDR3 DNA sequence: TGCGCCAGCAGCCAAGCAGGGGGCACAGATACGCAGTATTTT. Its protein product is CASSQAGGTDTQYF.

The chain carries TRBV6-4 and TRBJ1-1; 7 bases map to TRBD1. This CDR3 is 13 amino acids long. Germline CDR1 is MRHNA and CDR2 is SNTAGT. Losses at the gene ends were 2 bases for V and 5 bases for J; bases not matched to a gene: 2. CDR3 sequence reads: CASSDQGGTEAFF. In DNA, the CDR3 is TGTGCCAGCAGTGACCAGGGGGGGACTGAAGCTTTCTTT.

This clone turned up a few times. The J gene is TRBJ1-5, the V gene TRBV11-2; 11 bases line up with TRBD1. Germline CDR1 and CDR2: SGHAT and FQNNGV. V lost 5 bases to trimming and J lost 7 bases; unmatched junction nucleotides: 1. This CDR3 is built from 13 residues. The CDR3 bases are TGTGCCAGCAGCCGGGACAGGGGGCAGCCCCAGCATTTT. The encoded protein is CASSRDRGQPQHF.

This clone was seen a few times. The chain combines TRBV19 with TRBJ1-5; the D is unclear. Germline V gives CDR1 LNHDA, CDR2 SQIVND (reference sequence). The CDR3 has 11 amino acids. Deletions cut 9 bases from V and 9 bases from J, with 12 bases between. The DNA of the CDR3 is TGTGCCAGCGGGCCCCTGGCGCCCCAGCATTTT. Protein product: CASGPLAPQHF.

The chain employs TRBV7-6 and TRBJ2-1, with TRBD1 as a possible D gene (6 bases). Trimming shortened V by 4 bases and J by 0 bases, and 7 bases separated the two germline ends. The CDR3 is made up of 14 amino acids. The V gene's germline CDR1 is SGHVS and CDR2 FNYEAQ. CDR3 in DNA: TGTGCCAGCAGCTCAGGGGACTCCTACAATGAGCAGTTCTTC. It is translated as CASSSGDSYNEQFF.

This chain uses TRBV27 with TRBJ2-1, with D tentatively TRBD1 (6 bases). Per the germline V gene, CDR1 is MNHEY and CDR2 is SMNVEV (reference sequence). Between the trimmed V and J ends, which lost 5 bases and 6 bases, there was a span of 8 bases. This CDR3 comprises 12 residues. This CDR3 reads CASSVQGNEQFF. CDR3 in DNA: TGTGCCAGCAGTGTACAGGGCAATGAGCAGTTCTTC.

As concerns this clone: The identical CDR3 is also encoded by other nucleotide sequences in the sample. J is TRBJ1-2 and V is TRBV5-1; D may be TRBD1 (6 bases). Germline CDR1 SGHRS, CDR2 YFSETQ. The V and J ends lost 3 bases and 4 bases respectively, with 19 bases between them. The CDR3 covers 16 residues. CDR3 protein: CASSWRGWTDLYGYTF. The DNA for the CDR3 is TGCGCCAGCAGCTGGCGGGGGTGGACAGACCTCTATGGCTACACCTTC.

This chain links TRBV19 with TRBJ1-5; a possible D gene is TRBD1 (5 bases). There are 15 residues in the CDR3. Trimming removed 3 bases from V and 3 bases from J, with 12 bases in between. Germline CDR1 is LNHDA and CDR2 is SQIVND (reference sequence). CDR3 sequence: CASSISGTSNQPQHF. CDR3 coding DNA: TGTGCCAGTAGTATCTCTGGGACCTCCAATCAGCCCCAGCATTTT.

The rearrangement links TRBV4-1 to TRBJ2-7; 11 nucleotides line up with TRBD2. J was trimmed by 3 bases and V by 4 bases; bases with no gene match: 8. This CDR3 comprises 16 residues. Germline CDR1 and CDR2: MGHRA and YSYEKL. CDR3 nucleotides: TGCGCCAGCAGCCCCGAACTAGCGGGAGAGGTCTACGAGCAGTACTTC. The encoded protein is CASSPELAGEVYEQYF.

The V and J genes are TRBV28 and TRBJ2-7, with 16 bases aligning to TRBD2. V lost 4 bases, J lost 11 bases, and 8 bases stayed unmatched. Per the germline V gene, CDR1 is MDHEN and CDR2 is SYDVKM. The CDR3 spans 15 residues. The DNA of the CDR3 is TGTGCCAGCAGTTCCCCGGGACTAGCGGGAGGGCGGAAGTACTTC. Residues: CASSSPGLAGGRKYF.

The chain couples TRBV5-1 to TRBJ2-3, with D hard to call. The germline V and J ends were trimmed by 5 bases and 2 bases, with 9 bases remaining between them. Looked up from germline, CDR1 is SGHRS and CDR2 is YFSETQ. This CDR3 has 13 residues. CDR3 residues: CASRDKFTDTQYF. The CDR3 DNA follows: TGCGCCAGCAGAGATAAATTCACAGATACGCAGTATTTT.

This clone was recorded once. The J gene is TRBJ2-6, the V gene TRBV5-4; TRBD1 matches at 10 bases. Germline assignment: CDR1 SGHNT and CDR2 YYREEE (reference sequence). V shed 4 bases, J shed 0 bases, and the junction held 10 bases outside the gene matches. The CDR3 consists of 19 residues. CDR3 in amino acids: CASSPPGQGISSGANVLTF. The CDR3 region has the DNA TGTGCCAGCAGCCCTCCGGGACAGGGGATCTCCTCTGGGGCCAACGTCCTGACTTTC.

The genes are TRBV5-1 and TRBJ2-6; TRBD1 might be the D (6 bases). Germline-derived CDR1 and CDR2 are SGHRS and YFSETQ. Trimming removed 5 bases from V and 0 bases from J, with 12 bases in between. The CDR3 is 16 amino acids. The CDR3 nucleotides read TGCGCCAGCAGTCCAGGGGCGAACTCTGGGGCCAACGTCCTGACTTTC. Translating it yields CASSPGANSGANVLTF.

The chain couples TRBV27 to TRBJ1-5, with a possible D match to TRBD1 (5 bases). Looked up from germline, CDR1 is MNHEY and CDR2 is SMNVEV (reference sequence). The CDR3 spans 14 residues. V lost 3 bases to trimming and J lost 0 bases, with 6 bases between them. The chain's CDR3 is CASSFQGSNQPQHF. As DNA, the CDR3 is TGTGCCAGCAGTTTCCAGGGTAGCAATCAGCCCCAGCATTTT.

V gene TRBV6-5 combines with J gene TRBJ2-5; TRBD2 matches 7 bases. V lost 6 bases to trimming and J lost 5 bases; unmatched junction nucleotides: 6. The germline V gene has CDR1 MNHEY and CDR2 SVGAGI. CDR3 size: 13 residues. This CDR3 reads CASRGGPRETQYF. Here the CDR3 DNA reads TGTGCCAGCAGGGGAGGGCCTCGGGAGACCCAGTACTTC.

This clone was detected only a few times. Other nucleotide sequences from this sample produce the same CDR3. This chain links TRBV20-1 with TRBJ2-5, with D maybe TRBD1 (5 bases). V lost 1 base and J lost 5, with 5 bases in between. There are 11 residues in the CDR3. The germline CDR1 and CDR2 sequences are DFQATT and SNEGSKA (reference sequence). In DNA, the CDR3 is TGCAGTGCTAGAGGACAGGAGACCCAGTACTTC. Translating it yields CSARGQETQYF.

V gene TRBV5-5 combines with J gene TRBJ2-7, with 10 bases that match TRBD1. The J segment lost 2 bases and the V segment lost 2 bases, leaving 4 bases of the junction unmatched. Per germline, CDR1 SGHKS and CDR2 YYEKEE (reference sequence). The CDR3 has 15 amino acids. The CDR3 DNA sequence: TGTGCCAGCAGCTTCCGGGACAGGGGCCCCTACGAGCAGTACTTC. As protein: CASSFRDRGPYEQYF.

The rearrangement uses TRBV4-3 and TRBJ2-3; 9 bases line up with TRBD2. The CDR3 sequence is 16 residues long. With V trimmed by 1 base and J by 4 bases, 6 bases remained unmatched. From germline, CDR1 is LGHNA and CDR2 YSLEER. CDR3 sequence reads: CASSQANSGRADTQYF. CDR3 in DNA: TGCGCCAGCAGCCAAGCGAATAGCGGGAGAGCAGATACGCAGTATTTT.